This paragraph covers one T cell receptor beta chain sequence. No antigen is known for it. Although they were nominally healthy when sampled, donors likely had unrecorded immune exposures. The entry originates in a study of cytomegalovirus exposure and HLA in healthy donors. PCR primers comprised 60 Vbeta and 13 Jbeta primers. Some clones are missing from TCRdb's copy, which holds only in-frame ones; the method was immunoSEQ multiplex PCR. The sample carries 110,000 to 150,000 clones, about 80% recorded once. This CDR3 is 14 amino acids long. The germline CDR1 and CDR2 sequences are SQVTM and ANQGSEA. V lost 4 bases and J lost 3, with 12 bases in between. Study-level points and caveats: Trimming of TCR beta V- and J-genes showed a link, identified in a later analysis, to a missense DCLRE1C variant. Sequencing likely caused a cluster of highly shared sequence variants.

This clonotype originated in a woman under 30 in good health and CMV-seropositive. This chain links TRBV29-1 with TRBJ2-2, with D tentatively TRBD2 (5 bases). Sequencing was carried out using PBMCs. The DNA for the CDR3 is TGCAGCGTTGGGACTTCTTCTTACACCGGGGAGCTGTTTTTT. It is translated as CSVGTSSYTGELFF.